A single sample is the source of the 29 T cell receptor beta chains below, sequenced in a study of cytomegalovirus exposure and HLA in healthy donors. PCR used 60 Vbeta primers and 13 Jbeta primers. The assay was immunoSEQ multiplex PCR, and TCRdb's table has in-frame clones only and misses some. The sample has 60,000 to 70,000 clones, approximately 74% seen once. The sample consisted of PBMCs. Receptors originate from a man between 35 and 55 years old in good health and CMV-seropositive.

The table lists this clone with a count of one. The gene calls are TRBV9 and TRBJ2-2; 10 bases line up with TRBD2. Germline trimming cut 4 bases from V and 6 bases from J; bases unmatched to any gene: 6. The germline V gene has CDR1 SGDLS and CDR2 YYNGEE. There are 15 residues in the CDR3. CDR3 region: CASSPSGGASGELFF. CDR3 nucleotide sequence: TGTGCCAGCAGCCCGAGCGGGGGGGCTTCCGGGGAGCTGTTTTTT.

The rearrangement links TRBV5-5 to TRBJ2-3; possibly TRBD2 for D (6 bases). Germline values: CDR1 SGHKS, CDR2 YYEKEE (reference sequence). The CDR3 totals 14 residues. V was shortened by 4 bases and J by 1 base, with 10 bases between the two germline ends. In nucleotides, the CDR3 is TGTGCCAGCAGCGGGGGGATAGGCACAGATACGCAGTATTTT. Its protein product is CASSGGIGTDTQYF.

V and J are TRBV2 and TRBJ1-1; no reliable D call. The length of the CDR3 is 13 residues. The germline gives CDR1 SNHLY, CDR2 FYNNEI. The germline V and J ends were trimmed by 4 bases and 10 bases, with 16 bases remaining between them. The CDR3 sequence: CASSVMTTSGAFF. CDR3 nucleotide sequence: TGTGCCAGCAGTGTAATGACAACTAGCGGAGCTTTCTTT.

The rearrangement uses TRBV6-5 and TRBJ2-3, with D tentatively TRBD1 (6 bases). V was cut by 5 bases and J by 1 base, with 13 bases left in between. This CDR3 has 15 residues. Germline V gene data show CDR1 as MNHEY and CDR2 as SVGAGI. The CDR3, as DNA: TGTGCCAGCAGTGTGACAGGTCTAGGCACAGATACGCAGTATTTT. Translation: CASSVTGLGTDTQYF.

The chain combines TRBV4-2 with TRBJ2-7; 7 nucleotides agree with TRBD2. Germline CDR1 reads LGHNA; CDR2 reads YNFKEQ. The CDR3 has 15 residues. The trim removed 1 base at V and 1 base at J, leaving 4 bases unmatched. The chain's CDR3 is CASSQAERGSYEQYF. In DNA form, the CDR3 reads TGTGCCAGCAGCCAAGCAGAGCGGGGATCCTACGAGCAGTACTTC.

This clone was seen a single time. The chain carries TRBV6-5 and TRBJ1-2; 8 nucleotides line up with TRBD1. Looked up from germline, CDR1 is MNHEY and CDR2 is SVGAGI. With V trimmed by 5 bases and J by 1 base, 3 bases remained unmatched. The CDR3 contains 14 residues. The CDR3, as DNA: TGTGCCAGCAGTCCGGACAGGGATAACTATGGCTACACCTTC. Protein product: CASSPDRDNYGYTF.

V is TRBV6-5 and J is TRBJ1-3; no reliable D call. The CDR3 is made up of 14 amino acids. With 6 bases removed from V and 0 bases from J, the gap between germline ends came to 9 bases. The germline gives CDR1 MNHEY, CDR2 SVGAGI. The CDR3 nucleotides are TGTGCCAGCAGGAAAGCAAGCTCTGGAAACACCATATATTTT. Protein product: CASRKASSGNTIYF.

This clone was observed a few times. The rearrangement uses TRBV15 and TRBJ2-1; 7 bases are shared with TRBD1. The CDR3 runs 14 residues. The germline V gene has CDR1 LNHNV and CDR2 YYDKDF (reference sequence). V lost 4 bases, J lost 5 bases, and 5 bases stayed unmatched. CDR3 residues: CATSIRDSNNEQFF. CDR3 sequence (DNA): TGTGCCACCAGCATCCGGGACAGCAACAATGAGCAGTTCTTC. The variable domain in full, with the rest retrieved from reference TRBV15 and TRBJ2-1, is DAMVIQNPRYQVTQFGKPVTLSCSQTLNHNVMYWYQQKSSQAPKLLFHYYDKDFNNEADTPDNFQSRRPNTSFCFLDIRSPGLGDTAMYLCATSIRDSNNEQFFGPGTRLTVL.

The rearrangement uses TRBV29-1 and TRBJ2-7; possibly TRBD1 for D (6 bases). This CDR3 is built from 14 residues. Germline CDR1 and CDR2: SQVTM and ANQGSEA. Deletions cut 6 bases from V and 5 bases from J, with 20 bases between. CDR3 coding DNA: TGCAGCGTCGCCGGCCTTCAGGGGCCTCACGAGCAGTACTTC. Its protein product is CSVAGLQGPHEQYF.

The rearrangement joins TRBV7-9 to TRBJ1-1; D uncertain. Germline CDR1 reads SEHNR; CDR2 reads FQNEAQ (reference sequence). The CDR3 extends over 13 amino acids. V lost 5 bases and J lost 1, with 8 bases in between. The CDR3 here is CASSIQQNTEAFF. The CDR3 bases are TGTGCCAGCAGCATACAACAGAACACTGAAGCTTTCTTT.

The genes are TRBV29-1 and TRBJ1-5; D gene ambiguous. This CDR3 spans 12 amino acids. Germline V gene data show CDR1 as SQVTM and CDR2 as ANQGSEA. The CDR3 reads CNPPHSLKPQHF. CDR3 DNA: TGCAACCCTCCACACAGCCTCAAGCCCCAGCATTTT.

The gene calls are TRBV7-2 and TRBJ1-1; TRBD1 matches 9 bases. The CDR3 covers 13 residues. The V gene end was trimmed by 5 bases and the J gene end by 5 bases; junction bases not matched to a gene: 3. Germline-derived CDR1 and CDR2 are SGHTA and FQGNSA. The CDR3 DNA reads as TGTGCCAGCAGCCTACAGGGGGCAACTGAAGCTTTCTTT. It specifies CASSLQGATEAFF.

V gene TRBV10-3 combines with J gene TRBJ2-5, with 12 nucleotides matching TRBD2. The length of the CDR3 is 16 residues. The junction had 7 bases not matched to a gene; V was cut back by 4 bases and J by 4 bases. Germline V CDR1 and CDR2: ENHRY, SYGVKD. The chain's CDR3 is CAISGTSGIGGETQYF. The CDR3 nucleotides read TGTGCCATCAGTGGGACTAGCGGGATCGGTGGAGAGACCCAGTACTTC.

The sample holds a few counts of this clone. CDR3 protein: CAWSAGQGLSRAEAFF. The CDR3 nucleotides read TGTGCCTGGAGTGCGGGACAGGGTTTGAGCAGAGCTGAAGCTTTCTTT. The chain recombines TRBV30 with TRBJ1-1, with 9 nucleotides matching TRBD1. Germline CDR1 GTSNPN, CDR2 SVGIG (reference sequence). The CDR3 sequence is 16 residues long. After removal of 1 base from V and 6 bases from J, the junction contained 12 bases not matched to a gene.

This clone was counted a few times. This chain joins TRBV2 and TRBJ1-5; a weak D match, TRBD1 (5 bases). V was clipped by 9 bases and J by 0 bases, with 15 bases between them. This CDR3 contains 15 residues. Germline values: CDR1 SNHLY, CDR2 FYNNEI. CDR3 loop: CASQSLGVSNQPQHF. For the CDR3, the DNA is TGTGCCAGTCAGTCTCTAGGGGTTAGCAATCAGCCCCAGCATTTT.

The chain recombines TRBV19 with TRBJ2-3, with 7 nucleotides matching TRBD2. Trimming removed 4 bases from V and 2 bases from J; junction bases left unmatched: 9. The CDR3 has 16 residues. In germline, CDR1 is LNHDA, CDR2 SQIVND (reference sequence). The CDR3 sequence: CASSREGRSYTDTQYF. The CDR3 bases are TGTGCCAGTAGTAGGGAGGGACGGTCCTACACAGATACGCAGTATTTT.

V usage is TRBV11-2 and J usage is TRBJ2-5; 9 nucleotides align to TRBD2. The last part of the DNA fits TRBJ2-7 better; the J call may be wrong. The CDR3 is 18 residues long. In germline, CDR1 is SGHAT, CDR2 FQNNGV. DNA for the CDR3: TGTGCCAGCAGCTCCCGAGGAAGCGGGGGGCTTAGCTCCTACGAGCAGTACTTC. Translated, it gives CASSSRGSGGLSSYEQYF.

V usage is TRBV2 and J usage is TRBJ1-2; D is possibly TRBD1 (6 bases). Per germline, CDR1 SNHLY and CDR2 FYNNEI. The CDR3 length is 15 residues. V lost 6 bases and J 3 bases, leaving 17 bases between the germline ends. The CDR3 nucleotides read TGTGCCAGCAGCACCCTCGCGGGGGCGGACTATGGCTACACCTTC. It encodes CASSTLAGADYGYTF.

There are a few counts of this clone. The chain carries TRBV2 and TRBJ1-2; a possible D gene is TRBD1 (5 bases). Germline assignment: CDR1 SNHLY and CDR2 FYNNEI. Trimming removed 10 bases from V and 6 bases from J, with 12 bases in between. The CDR3 loop spans 11 amino acids. The CDR3 coding sequence is TGTGCCACTGGGGGGGGAGATGGCTACACCTTC. This encodes CATGGGDGYTF.

The genes are TRBV30 and TRBJ1-5, with D perhaps TRBD1 (6 bases). The CDR3 is 15 amino acids. Trimming left V 5 bases short and J 3 bases short, with 17 bases between. Germline CDR1 reads GTSNPN; CDR2 reads SVGIG (reference sequence). CDR3 bases: TGTGCCTGGGGAGGCGCAGGGGTACTCAATCAGCCCCAGCATTTT. It yields the protein CAWGGAGVLNQPQHF. The complete variable domain, with remaining parts taken from reference TRBV30 and TRBJ1-5, reads SQTIHQWPATLVQPVGSPLSLECTVEGTSNPNLYWYRQAAGRGLQLLFYSVGIGQISSEVPQNLSASRPQDRQFILSSKKLLLSDSGFYLCAWGGAGVLNQPQHFGDGTRLSIL.

Of note for this clone: The junction shows a germline mismatch at one end, possibly a read error. The rearrangement joins TRBV29-1 to TRBJ2-5; 7 positions agree with TRBD1. The J call may be faulty, since TRBJ2-7 better matches the DNA end. The germline gives CDR1 SQVTM, CDR2 ANQGSEA. The length of the CDR3 is 13 residues. The CDR3 region is CSVEGQATYEQYF. In DNA, the CDR3 is TGCAGCGTCGAAGGACAGGCGACCTACGAGCAGTACTTC.

A few counts support this clone. The chain recombines TRBV4-3 with TRBJ1-4; D unresolved. The germline V and J ends were trimmed by 0 bases and 6 bases, with 20 bases remaining between them. The CDR3 is made up of 18 amino acids. CDR1 and CDR2 from the germline V gene are LGHNA and YSLEER. The CDR3 coding sequence is TGCGCCAGCAGCCAAGATAGGGAGGCAGACTATTGGGATGAAAAACTGTTTTTT. Its protein is CASSQDREADYWDEKLFF.

V gene TRBV27 combines with J gene TRBJ2-7, with D perhaps TRBD2 (5 bases). Germline assignment: CDR1 MNHEY and CDR2 SMNVEV (reference sequence). This CDR3 is built from 13 residues. Between the trimmed V and J ends, which lost 6 bases and 4 bases, there was a span of 13 bases. The chain's CDR3 is CASRGAPGYEQYF. The DNA of the CDR3 is TGTGCCAGCAGAGGAGCCCCGGGGTACGAGCAGTACTTC.

This chain links TRBV2 with TRBJ2-7; 7 bases align to TRBD1. The CDR3 consists of 15 residues. Germline CDR1 and CDR2: SNHLY and FYNNEI. Trimming at V came to 2 bases and at J to 2 bases, leaving 6 bases not matched to a gene. The CDR3 bases are TGTGCCAGCAGTGAAAGGCAGGGGGTAGCCTACGAGCAGTACTTC. Its protein is CASSERQGVAYEQYF.

The chain links TRBV18 to TRBJ1-2; 8 bases are shared with TRBD1. V was pared by 3 bases and J by 3 bases, with 3 bases of the junction left unmatched. This CDR3 contains 14 residues. The germline gives CDR1 KGHSH, CDR2 LQKENI. The CDR3 sequence is CASSPQGQDYGYTF. The DNA for the CDR3 is TGTGCCAGCTCACCCCAGGGACAGGACTATGGCTACACCTTC.

The chain joins TRBV18 to TRBJ2-1; 9 bases map to TRBD2. Trimming cost V 3 bases and J 7 bases; bases outside gene matches: 10. Germline V CDR1 and CDR2: KGHSH, LQKENI. This CDR3 spans 16 amino acids. The CDR3 DNA reads TGTGCCAGCTCACCCTCTGGCGGGGGGGCCCGTAATGAGCAGTTCTTC. Protein: CASSPSGGGARNEQFF. The entire variable domain, with the rest obtained from reference TRBV18 and TRBJ2-1, is as follows: NAGVMQNPRHLVRRRGQEARLRCSPMKGHSHVYWYRQLPEEGLKFMVYLQKENIIDESGMPKERFSAEFPKEGPSILRIQQVVRGDSAAYFCASSPSGGGARNEQFFGPGTRLTVL.

The chain is built from TRBV19 and TRBJ1-3; the D is unclear. The CDR3 contains 15 residues. The V and J ends lost 3 bases and 1 base respectively, with 10 bases between them. Germline V gene lookup returns CDR1 LNHDA and CDR2 SQIVND (reference sequence). The CDR3, as DNA: TGTGCCAGTAGTATTGAGGGATCGTCTGGAAACACCATATATTTT. As protein: CASSIEGSSGNTIYF.

The chain carries TRBV18 and TRBJ1-5; D call uncertain. The germline gives CDR1 KGHSH, CDR2 LQKENI. This CDR3 region has 13 residues. V lost 2 bases and J lost 7, with 9 bases in between. In nucleotides, the CDR3 is TGTGCCAGCTCACCAATGGAGGGACAGCCCCAGCATTTT. Its translation is CASSPMEGQPQHF.

In nucleotides, the CDR3 is TGTGCCAGTAGAGGGAGACGGTCTAGCAATCAGCCCCAGCATTTT. It is translated as CASRGRRSSNQPQHF. The V and J genes are TRBV19 and TRBJ1-5; no clear D gene. Germline CDR1 and CDR2: LNHDA and SQIVND (reference sequence). The CDR3 is made up of 15 amino acids. The V and J ends lost 6 bases and 0 bases respectively, with 12 bases between them.